This is a list of T cell receptor beta chains from one sample in a study of Graves' ophthalmopathy and Graves' hyperthyroidism. TCRdb reanalysed the multiplex PCR reads using MiXCR and keeps one entry per CDR3 protein. This sample has over 40,000 distinct CDR3 sequences, with roughly 52% found just once. Sequenced: peripheral blood. The source of these receptors is an adult man with Graves' ophthalmopathy. Each CDR3 is given with its conserved first and last residue. D genes are given only for firm matches. Only some rows state a clone size, as once, few, many or a class for expanded clones.

d_gene | j_gene | v_gene | abundance | CDR3nt | CDR3aa
- | TRBJ2-2 | TRBV20-1 | - | TGCAGTGCCAGTACTAGCAGGCGGAACACCGGGGAGCTGTTTTTT | CSASTSRRNTGELFF
- | TRBJ1-6 | TRBV10-1 | medium-sized | TGCGCCGGTGGAAGGAGCTCCTATAATTCACCCCTCCACTTT | CAGGRSSYNSPLHF
- | TRBJ2-7 | TRBV29-1 | medium-sized | TGCAGCGGTACTACCATTGGAGACGAGCAGTACTTC | CSGTTIGDEQYF
- | TRBJ1-2 | TRBV14 | once | TGTGCCAGCAGCCCGAATATATATGGCTACACCTTC | CASSPNIYGYTF
- | TRBJ2-7 | TRBV7-2 | few | TGTGCCAGCAGCCCAGGGCAGGCCCCTTTAGGTGCGCAGTACTTC | CASSPGQAPLGAQYF
TRBD1 | TRBJ1-4 | TRBV6-1 | many | TGTGCCAGCACCCCACAGGGGGCGGCTCCCTCAACTAATGAAAAACTGTTTTTT | CASTPQGAAPSTNEKLFF
- | TRBJ1-1 | TRBV2 | - | TGTGCCAGCATGAGGGGGAACACTGAAGCTTTCTTT | CASMRGNTEAFF
- | TRBJ2-1 | TRBV18 | - | TGTGCCAGCTCCCTAGCCCCTTACAATGAGCAGTTCTTC | CASSLAPYNEQFF
- | TRBJ2-1 | TRBV10-1 | - | TGCGCCCACCCAGCGAACCATGAGCAGTTCTTC | CAHPANHEQFF
TRBD2 | TRBJ2-7 | TRBV6-5 | many | TGTGCCAGCAGTTACACACAACACCCTAGCGGGTCCTACGAGCAGTACTTC | CASSYTQHPSGSYEQYF
- | TRBJ2-1 | TRBV7-7 | - | TGTGCTAGCAGTTCCAACCTAGGGGAGGAAAATGAGCAGTTCTTC | CASSSNLGEENEQFF
TRBD1 | TRBJ2-5 | TRBV7-9 | - | TGTGCCAGCAGCTTAAGAGGGGGCTTGGAGACCCAGTACTTC | CASSLRGGLETQYF
- | TRBJ2-7 | TRBV18 | - | TGTGCCAGCTCACCAGATACAGGAAACGTCGGCTCCTACGAGCAGTACTTC | CASSPDTGNVGSYEQYF
- | TRBJ1-1 | TRBV7-8 | - | TGTGCCAGCAGCTTAGGGACGGTATCCACTGAAGCTTTCTTT | CASSLGTVSTEAFF
- | TRBJ2-1 | TRBV20-1 | - | TGCAGTGCTGTTGGGGGAGTCTACAATGAGCAGTTCTTC | CSAVGGVYNEQFF
- | TRBJ2-3 | TRBV20-1 | - | TGCAGTGCCAGCAGCCAAGCCGTCATTGGAGATACGCAGTATTTT | CSASSQAVIGDTQYF
- | TRBJ2-2 | TRBV18 | - | TGTGCCAGCTCACCGATAGACACCGGGGAGCTGTTTTTT | CASSPIDTGELFF
- | TRBJ2-1 | TRBV11-3 | many | TGTGCCAGCAGCTTAGATCAGTCGGTCCCCTACAATGAGCAGTTCTTC | CASSLDQSVPYNEQFF
- | TRBJ2-7 | TRBV7-8 | - | TGTGCCAGCAGCTCCCTGGGGTGGGAGCAGTACTTC | CASSSLGWEQYF